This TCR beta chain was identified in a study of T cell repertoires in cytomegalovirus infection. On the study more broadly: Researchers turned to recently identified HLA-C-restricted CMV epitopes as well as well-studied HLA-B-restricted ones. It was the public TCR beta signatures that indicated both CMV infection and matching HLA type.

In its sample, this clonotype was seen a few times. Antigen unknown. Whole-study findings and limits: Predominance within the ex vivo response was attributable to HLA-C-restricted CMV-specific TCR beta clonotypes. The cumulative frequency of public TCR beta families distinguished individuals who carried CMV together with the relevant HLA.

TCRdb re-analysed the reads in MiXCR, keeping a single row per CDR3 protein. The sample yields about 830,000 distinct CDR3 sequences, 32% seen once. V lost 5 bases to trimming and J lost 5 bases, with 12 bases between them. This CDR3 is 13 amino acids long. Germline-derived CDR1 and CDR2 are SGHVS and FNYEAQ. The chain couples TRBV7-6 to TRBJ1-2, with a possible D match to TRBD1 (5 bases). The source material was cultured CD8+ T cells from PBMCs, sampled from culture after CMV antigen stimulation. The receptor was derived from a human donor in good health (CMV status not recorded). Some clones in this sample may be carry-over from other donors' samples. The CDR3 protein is CASSPGYGYGYTF. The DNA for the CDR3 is TGTGCCAGCAGCCCAGGGTATGGGTATGGCTACACCTTC.